This T cell receptor beta chain was retrieved from a study of response to subunit inactivated influenza vaccine. Study findings and constraints: The authors proposed limited new T cell recruitment per seasonal influenza vaccination.

TCRdb passed the RT-PCR reads through MiXCR, listing each CDR3 protein once. The sample has 610,000 or so distinct CDR3 sequences, 11% to 15% seen once. This clonotype was recorded at least ten times. Its cognate antigen is unknown. With V trimmed by 6 bases and J by 4 bases, 4 bases remained unmatched. CDR1 SGHTA and CDR2 FQGNSA come from the germline V gene. This CDR3 region has 15 residues. The origin of this receptor is a man between 45 and 60 years old who received an inactivated influenza vaccine. The source material was PBMCs from blood, sampled roughly 12 days after vaccination. The V and J genes are TRBV7-2 and TRBJ2-3; 13 bases fit TRBD2. CDR3 in amino acids: CASRTGLAGADTQYF. The CDR3 DNA follows: TGTGCCAGCAGAACCGGACTAGCGGGAGCAGATACGCAGTATTTT.